These 8 T cell receptor beta chains came from one sample sequenced in a study of T cells in Graves' hyperthyroidism and ophthalmopathy (dated by TCRdb to about 2019). Library preparation used multiplex PCR. Sequencing took place on an Illumina HiSeq 2000. The TCR beta CDR3 regions were amplified from the RNA transcripts. For the first round of RT-PCR on the TCR CDR3, the HTBI primer set was used together with the Qiagen OneStep RT-PCR kit. In-frame beta chains were kept once TCRdb had trimmed the public reads at Q25 with fastp and called clones with MiXCR. Each CDR3 protein gets just one entry, which takes the most common genes and DNA from the rows behind it. The sample yields 640,000 or so distinct CDR3 sequences; roughly 14% were counted once. Of the sample, roughly 4.5% falls within the top ten clones. The sequenced material came from blood. The receptors derive from a woman in her forties with Graves' ophthalmopathy.

This clonotype was recorded at least ten times. A read error may be the cause here, since a much bigger clone is one base away. The rearrangement links TRBV6-1 to TRBJ2-5, with unresolved D. Trimming removed 6 bases at V and 5 bases at J, with 10 bases between. CDR3 size: 12 residues. Germline CDR1 and CDR2: MNHNS and SASEGT. CDR3 sequence: CASRTAGETQYF. The DNA for the CDR3 is TGTGCCAGCAGAACCGCCGGCGAGACCCAGTACTTC.

This clonotype was recorded many times. J is TRBJ2-7 and V is TRBV7-2, with D uncertain. Per the germline V gene, CDR1 is SGHTA and CDR2 is FQGNSA. This CDR3 has 13 residues. The V gene lost 2 bases and the J gene lost 3 bases, with 8 bases spanning the gap. This CDR3 is CASSLTLDYEQYF. The CDR3 DNA reads TGTGCCAGCAGCTTAACCTTGGACTACGAGCAGTACTTC.

Many counts were recorded for this clonotype. The rearrangement joins TRBV28 to TRBJ2-5, with 11 positions matching TRBD2. After removal of 6 bases from V and 2 bases from J, the junction contained 5 bases not matched to a gene. The CDR3 loop spans 15 amino acids. Per germline, CDR1 MDHEN and CDR2 SYDVKM. CDR3 residues: CASRSPSGRQETQYF. CDR3 nucleotides: TGTGCCAGCAGGTCGCCTAGCGGGAGGCAAGAGACCCAGTACTTC.

This clonotype occurred many times. The V call is TRBV15, the J call TRBJ2-7; the D is unclear. CDR1 and CDR2 from the germline V gene are LNHNV and YYDKDF (reference sequence). CDR3 size: 12 residues. V lost 0 bases to trimming and J lost 5 bases, with 5 bases between them. The CDR3 sequence: CATSRDNDEQYF. The CDR3, as DNA: TGTGCCACCAGCAGAGATAACGACGAGCAGTACTTC.

In its sample, this clonotype was seen a few times. V is TRBV5-1 and J is TRBJ2-7, with D tentatively TRBD1 (5 bases). The germline V gene encodes CDR1 SGHRS and CDR2 YFSETQ. The CDR3 has 15 residues. The V gene lost 0 bases and the J gene lost 1 base, with 11 bases spanning the gap. For the CDR3, the DNA is TGCGCCAGCAGCTTGGAGGCAGGGCTTTCCTACGAGCAGTACTTC. Its protein is CASSLEAGLSYEQYF.

This clonotype was counted at least ten times. The V gene is TRBV6-5, the J gene TRBJ1-2; D is unresolved. The germline gives CDR1 MNHEY, CDR2 SVGAGI. CDR3 length equals 15 residues. V lost 2 bases and J 0 bases, leaving 10 bases between the germline ends. The CDR3 sequence is CASSYGRTSNYGYTF. CDR3 in DNA: TGTGCCAGCAGTTACGGAAGAACTTCTAACTATGGCTACACCTTC.

This chain connects TRBV4-1 to TRBJ1-2; D remains ambiguous. The CDR3 totals 17 residues. CDR1 is MGHRA and CDR2 is YSYEKL in the germline V gene. V was cut by 0 bases and J by 0 bases, with 14 bases left in between. This CDR3 is CASSQDLYSLANYGYTF. The CDR3 nucleotides read TGCGCCAGCAGCCAAGATCTCTACAGCTTAGCTAACTATGGCTACACCTTC.

The chain combines TRBV27 with TRBJ2-3; 12 nucleotides agree with TRBD2. After removal of 1 base from V and 0 bases from J, the junction contained 8 bases not matched to a gene. In germline, CDR1 is MNHEY, CDR2 SMNVEV (reference sequence). CDR3 length: 19 residues. The CDR3 is CASSLLGLAGGPSTDTQYF. DNA of the CDR3: TGTGCCAGCAGTTTATTGGGGCTAGCGGGAGGGCCCAGCACAGATACGCAGTATTTT.